The rows below give T cell receptor beta chains drawn from one sample of a study of blood T cell repertoires in COVID-19. The assay was immunoSEQ multiplex PCR, and TCRdb's table has in-frame clones only and misses some. The table lists 100,000 to 150,000 clones, roughly nine tenths of them singletons, with 7.9% in the top ten. The specimen was peripheral blood. The receptors here all came from a man aged 70 or older who had recovered from COVID-19. Both conserved end residues are part of each CDR3. Each record gives: J gene, CDR3 length, V gene, clone size, D gene, CDR3 DNA, CDR3 protein. A D gene is named only where the DNA matches it firmly. Size is stated for part of the rows, as once, few or many counts, or as a class when the clone is expanded.

>TRBJ1-2|14|TRBV19|.|TRBD1
TGTGCCAGTAGTATCGGGGACAGGGGCTATGGCTACACCTTC
CASSIGDRGYGYTF
>TRBJ2-7|13|TRBV6-6|.|.
TGTGCCAGCAGACGGGACACAGGCTACGAGCAGTACTTC
CASRRDTGYEQYF
>TRBJ2-7|12|TRBV2|.|TRBD2
TGTGCCAGCAGTGAATTCTTGCGGGAGTCTTACTTC
CASSEFLRESYF
>TRBJ2-2|15|TRBV7-3|.|.
TGTGCCAGCAGCTTAGCGGCAGGGTGGGCCGGGGAGCTGTTTTTT
CASSLAAGWAGELFF
>TRBJ1-5|14|TRBV24-1|.|TRBD1
TGTGCCACCGGGGGACAGGAGGCCAATCAGCCCCAGCATTTT
CATGGQEANQPQHF
>TRBJ2-7|15|TRBV28|.|.
TGTGCCAGCAGCTCACGTTGGGACTTCACCTACGAGCAGTACTTC
CASSSRWDFTYEQYF
>TRBJ2-2|13|TRBV19|.|.
TGTGCCAGTAGTTTCGGGGGTAGGGGGGAGCTGTTTTTT
CASSFGGRGELFF
>TRBJ1-2|16|TRBV25-1|.|TRBD1
TGTGCCAGCAGTGACCAGGCCGGGACAGGGGGAGATGGCTACACCTTC
CASSDQAGTGGDGYTF
>TRBJ1-2|13|TRBV6-2/TRBV6-3|few|.
TGTGCCAGCAGTTTGGCGTCCGGGATTGGCTACACCTTC
CASSLASGIGYTF
>TRBJ2-3|14|TRBV4-1|.|.
TGCGCCAGCAGCCAAGTGGGCCTCACAGATACGCAGTATTTT
CASSQVGLTDTQYF
>TRBJ1-3|18|TRBV10-1|.|TRBD1
TGCGCCAGCAGTGAGCAACCATCCGGGACAGGGATTGGAAACACCATATATTTT
CASSEQPSGTGIGNTIYF
>TRBJ2-7|13|TRBV5-4|.|.
TGTGCCAGCAGCTTCTCGGGAGCTGATGAGCAGTACTTC
CASSFSGADEQYF
>TRBJ2-7|15|TRBV5-1|.|.
TGCGCCAGCAGCTTGTTTGTAGGGGTCACCTACGAGCAGTACTTC
CASSLFVGVTYEQYF
>TRBJ2-1|16|TRBV7-8|.|TRBD2
TGTGCCAGCAGCCCGGGGACTAGCCGTACGGGGAATGAGCAGTTCTTC
CASSPGTSRTGNEQFF
>TRBJ2-6|11|TRBV6-5|.|.
TGTGCCAGCACAGGGGCCAACGTCCTGACTTTC
CASTGANVLTF
>TRBJ2-1|14|TRBV28|.|.
TGTGCCACCGAGATTCCGGGACTCAGGGATGAGCAGTTCTTC
CATEIPGLRDEQFF
>TRBJ2-5|15|TRBV7-2|.|.
TGTGCCAGCAGCCCGCAAACGGGGGTCCGAGAGACCCAGTACTTC
CASSPQTGVRETQYF
>TRBJ2-3|13|TRBV6-2/TRBV6-3|.|.
TGTGCCAGCAGTTACGGTAGCGGTGATACGCAGTATTTT
CASSYGSGDTQYF
>TRBJ1-3|16|TRBV5-1|.|.
TGCGCCAGTACTTTGTGGGGGCTGTATCCTGGAAACACCATATATTTT
CASTLWGLYPGNTIYF
>TRBJ1-2|16|TRBV5-4|.|TRBD1
TGTGCCAGCACCCTACCGACAGGGAAGCAGAACTATGGCTACACCTTC
CASTLPTGKQNYGYTF
>TRBJ2-6|16|TRBV5-4|.|.
TGTGCCAGCAGCCCAAAACGGGACTCTGGGGCCAACGTCCTGACTTTC
CASSPKRDSGANVLTF
>TRBJ2-7|14|TRBV5-4|.|TRBD2
TGTGCCGGCCATCGGGCTAGCGGAGAGGGGGAGCAGTACTTC
CAGHRASGEGEQYF
>TRBJ1-1|14|TRBV19|.|TRBD1
TGTGCCAGTAGACAGGGACAGCCGAACACTGAAGCTTTCTTT
CASRQGQPNTEAFF
>TRBJ2-2|18|TRBV6-1|.|.
TGTGCCAGCAGTGAATTCCAGGTGCCGGGGGTAGGAACCGGGGAGCTGTTTTTT
CASSEFQVPGVGTGELFF
>TRBJ1-4|13|TRBV19|.|TRBD1
TGTGCCAGTAGTTTCTACAGGGGTGAAAAACTGTTTTTT
CASSFYRGEKLFF
>TRBJ2-5|13|TRBV9|.|.
TGTGCCAGCAGCCCAGGAAACCAAGAGACCCAGTACTTC
CASSPGNQETQYF
>TRBJ1-5|18|TRBV23-1|.|.
TGCGCCAGCAGTCCGATGCTGTTACAGGGAAATAGCAATCAGCCCCAGCATTTT
CASSPMLLQGNSNQPQHF
>TRBJ1-5|15|TRBV28|once|TRBD1
TGTGCCAGCAGTTTGGCAGGGGGAGGCAATCAGCCCCAGCATTTT
CASSLAGGGNQPQHF
>TRBJ2-7|15|TRBV15|.|.
TGTGCCACCAGCAGAGATCGCGCTAGCGCCTACGAGCAGTACTTC
CATSRDRASAYEQYF
>TRBJ1-1|16|TRBV28|.|.
TGTGCCAGCGATCTGGGGCCAGCCAACCCAACCGCTGAAGCTTTCTTT
CASDLGPANPTAEAFF
>TRBJ2-5|13|TRBV5-1|.|.
TGCGCCAGCAGCCCCGAGGCAGTGGAGACCCAGTACTTC
CASSPEAVETQYF
>TRBJ2-7|15|TRBV5-5|.|.
TGTGCCAGCAGCTTGGCAGGGGTGTCCGCCTACGAGCAGTACTTC
CASSLAGVSAYEQYF
>TRBJ2-7|14|TRBV15|.|TRBD1
TGTGCCACCAGCAGAGATAGGGGGCTCTACGAGCAGTACTTC
CATSRDRGLYEQYF
>TRBJ2-1|15|TRBV6-5|.|.
TGTGCCAGCAGTTATCAGGTCCCCCCCTACAATGAGCAGTTCTTC
CASSYQVPPYNEQFF
>TRBJ2-3|15|TRBV24-1|.|.
TGTGCCACCAGTGATTTACGGAGCGACGGAGATACGCAGTATTTT
CATSDLRSDGDTQYF
>TRBJ2-3|16|TRBV27|.|.
TGTGCCAGCAGTTTACTACATCCCAGGGAAGGTGCTACGCAGTATTTT
CASSLLHPREGATQYF
>TRBJ2-7|13|TRBV28|once|TRBD2
TGTGCCAGCACCTTACTAGCGGATGGCGAGCAGTACTTC
CASTLLADGEQYF
>TRBJ1-1|15|TRBV3-1/TRBV3-2|once|TRBD1
TGTGCCAGCAGCCAAGGACAGGGGCATATCACTGAAGCTTTCTTT
CASSQGQGHITEAFF
>TRBJ1-6|14|TRBV6-5|.|TRBD1
TGTGCCAGCAGTCCCCGGACAGGTGGATCACCCCTCCACTTT
CASSPRTGGSPLHF
>TRBJ2-1|15|TRBV5-6|.|TRBD2
TGTGCCAGCAGCTTGTATGGGAGGGCCTACAATGAGCAGTTCTTC
CASSLYGRAYNEQFF
>TRBJ2-7|14|TRBV7-9|.|.
TGTGCCAGCAGCTTATCGGGGAGTTCTGGCGAGCAGTACTTC
CASSLSGSSGEQYF
>TRBJ1-1|13|TRBV28|.|.
TGTGCCAGCAGTCCCGGTCTGAACACTGAAGCTTTCTTT
CASSPGLNTEAFF
>TRBJ1-1|13|TRBV6-5|.|TRBD1
TGTGCCAGCAGCACAGGGGTTGGGACTGAAGCTTTCTTT
CASSTGVGTEAFF
>TRBJ1-5|13|TRBV6-4|.|TRBD1
TGTGCCAGCAGTTTTGACAGGGGGCAGCCCCAGCATTTT
CASSFDRGQPQHF
>TRBJ2-1|15|TRBV5-4|.|TRBD1
TGTGCCAGCAGCCCCCGGGACAGGGCGTCGGGTGAGCAGTTCTTC
CASSPRDRASGEQFF
>TRBJ2-7|16|TRBV3-1/TRBV3-2|.|.
TGTGCCAGCAGCCAAGATCTAGGCGGGTCCCCCTACGAGCAGTACTTC
CASSQDLGGSPYEQYF
>TRBJ1-2|13|TRBV7-9|.|.
TGTGCCAGCACCTTGTTGGGGGCTGAAGGCTACACCTTC
CASTLLGAEGYTF
>TRBJ2-7|15|TRBV30|.|.
TGTGCCTGGAGTGGCCGTGACAACCCAAGAGTCGAGCAGTACTTC
CAWSGRDNPRVEQYF
>TRBJ1-5|13|TRBV30|few|.
TGTGCCTGGAGTGTACGAGCTAATCAGCCCCAGCATTTT
CAWSVRANQPQHF
>TRBJ1-2|15|TRBV7-3|.|TRBD1
TGTGCCAGCAGCCAAGAGGGGGCGGCGGACTATGGCTACACCTTC
CASSQEGAADYGYTF
>TRBJ2-2|10|TRBV12-1|.|.
TGTGCCAGCACGTACGGGGAGCTGTTTTTT
CASTYGELFF
>TRBJ2-1|16|TRBV6-5|.|.
TGTGCCAGCAGTTCAGGGCTAGGGGGAGCCCTCAATGAGCAGTTCTTC
CASSSGLGGALNEQFF
>TRBJ1-3|16|TRBV19|.|.
TGTGCCAGTTCCGGGTCTCGTGCGGGCTCTGGAAACACCATATATTTT
CASSGSRAGSGNTIYF
>TRBJ1-2|16|TRBV27|.|TRBD1
TGTGCCAGCAGTCGCGCTCCGGGACAGCGAAACTATGGCTACACCTTC
CASSRAPGQRNYGYTF
>TRBJ2-2|12|TRBV28|.|.
TGTGCCAGCAGCCGGGATACTGGGGAGCTGTTTTTT
CASSRDTGELFF
>TRBJ2-5|17|TRBV7-8|.|TRBD1
TGTGCCAGCAGCTTAGCGTGGGGACAGGGGATAGAAGAGACCCAGTACTTC
CASSLAWGQGIEETQYF
>TRBJ2-7|15|TRBV5-4|once|TRBD2
TGTGCCAGCAGCTTGTCGGTAGCGGGAGATGGCGAGCAGTACTTC
CASSLSVAGDGEQYF
>TRBJ2-5|14|TRBV18|.|.
TGTGCCAGCTCACCACGGAGGGGGGGAGAGACCCAGTACTTC
CASSPRRGGETQYF
>TRBJ1-2|14|TRBV5-6|once|.
TGTGCCAGCAGCTTTTACAGGGCGGACTATGGCTACACCTTC
CASSFYRADYGYTF